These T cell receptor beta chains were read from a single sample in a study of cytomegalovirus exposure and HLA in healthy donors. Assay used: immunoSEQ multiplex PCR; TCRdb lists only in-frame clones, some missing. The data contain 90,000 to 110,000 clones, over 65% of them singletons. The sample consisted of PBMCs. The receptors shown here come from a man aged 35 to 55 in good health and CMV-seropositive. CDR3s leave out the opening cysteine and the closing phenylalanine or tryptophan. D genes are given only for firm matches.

CDR3 protein: ASRRRGSDEQY
J gene: TRBJ2-7
D gene: TRBD1
V gene: TRBV5-8

CDR3 protein: ASRPGTSGGAWTGELF
J gene: TRBJ2-2
D gene: TRBD2
V gene: TRBV7-9

CDR3 protein: ASTSTGDGGGYT
J gene: TRBJ1-2
D gene: TRBD1
V gene: TRBV27

CDR3 protein: ASSLTQGDTEAF
J gene: TRBJ1-1
D gene: TRBD1
V gene: TRBV7-2

CDR3 protein: ASSSGAGTNYGYT
J gene: TRBJ1-2
D gene: -
V gene: TRBV5-4

CDR3 protein: ASSFGQGVLGYT
J gene: TRBJ1-2
D gene: TRBD1
V gene: TRBV28

CDR3 protein: ASSPGIGTGGNYGYT
J gene: TRBJ1-2
D gene: TRBD1
V gene: TRBV7-9

CDR3 protein: ASSQGTVNQPQH
J gene: TRBJ1-5
D gene: -
V gene: TRBV4-2

CDR3 protein: ASSPRTNTGELF
J gene: TRBJ2-2
D gene: -
V gene: TRBV9

CDR3 protein: ASSFPNRSGVAKNIQY
J gene: TRBJ2-4
D gene: TRBD2
V gene: TRBV11-3

CDR3 protein: ASSSPGQGFGELF
J gene: TRBJ2-2
D gene: TRBD1
V gene: TRBV27

CDR3 protein: ASSLGRLAGGPEQETQY
J gene: TRBJ2-5
D gene: TRBD2
V gene: TRBV7-6

CDR3 protein: ASSLTSGGTQY
J gene: TRBJ2-5
D gene: TRBD2
V gene: TRBV5-5

CDR3 protein: ASSLRDSYEQY
J gene: TRBJ2-7
D gene: -
V gene: TRBV11-1

CDR3 protein: ASSTQGARGGQGYTEAF
J gene: TRBJ1-1
D gene: TRBD1
V gene: TRBV7-4

CDR3 protein: SSSLDGGDTQY
J gene: TRBJ2-3
D gene: -
V gene: TRBV7-9

CDR3 protein: AGSFRDSNEKLF
J gene: TRBJ1-4
D gene: TRBD1
V gene: TRBV13

CDR3 protein: ASSPTGVLAGELF
J gene: TRBJ2-2
D gene: TRBD1
V gene: TRBV7-9

CDR3 protein: ASSSYPAVNSNGYT
J gene: TRBJ1-2
D gene: -
V gene: TRBV7-9

CDR3 protein: ASSSSGRFTDTQY
J gene: TRBJ2-3
D gene: TRBD2
V gene: TRBV7-2

CDR3 protein: ASNMGGRRNTGELF
J gene: TRBJ2-2
D gene: -
V gene: TRBV7-2

CDR3 protein: ASSPDRVAVPGSDTQY
J gene: TRBJ2-3
D gene: TRBD1
V gene: TRBV11-3

CDR3 protein: AWSSRVNSQY
J gene: TRBJ2-4
D gene: -
V gene: TRBV30

CDR3 protein: ASSLGAGGLNEQF
J gene: TRBJ2-1
D gene: TRBD2
V gene: TRBV7-8

CDR3 protein: ASSSPGGWAF
J gene: TRBJ1-1
D gene: -
V gene: TRBV7-8

CDR3 protein: ASRGGSGPYEQY
J gene: TRBJ2-7
D gene: TRBD2
V gene: TRBV5-1

CDR3 protein: ASSLIQGGSTEAF
J gene: TRBJ1-1
D gene: TRBD1
V gene: TRBV11-2

CDR3 protein: ASSPRDRGEF
J gene: TRBJ2-1
D gene: TRBD2
V gene: TRBV9

CDR3 protein: ASSLRGRAQF
J gene: TRBJ2-1
D gene: -
V gene: TRBV5-8

CDR3 protein: ASSPGLSEGELF
J gene: TRBJ2-2
D gene: -
V gene: TRBV18

CDR3 protein: ASAPGLAGGPDEQY
J gene: TRBJ2-7
D gene: TRBD2
V gene: TRBV7-7

CDR3 protein: ATSRGRGGRDLQY
J gene: TRBJ2-3
D gene: TRBD2
V gene: TRBV15

CDR3 protein: ASSYGLQGVMSPLH
J gene: TRBJ1-6
D gene: -
V gene: TRBV6-5

CDR3 protein: ASSPSGTKPYEQY
J gene: TRBJ2-7
D gene: -
V gene: TRBV4-3

CDR3 protein: ASSKQPFEGQGTYEQY
J gene: TRBJ2-7
D gene: TRBD1
V gene: TRBV7-8

CDR3 protein: ASSLWDSYEQY
J gene: -
D gene: TRBD1
V gene: TRBV13

CDR3 protein: ASSSGTGGYEQY
J gene: TRBJ2-7
D gene: TRBD1
V gene: TRBV7-6

CDR3 protein: AWRAPGRDTQY
J gene: TRBJ2-3
D gene: -
V gene: TRBV30

CDR3 protein: ASSFGGTADTQY
J gene: TRBJ2-3
D gene: -
V gene: TRBV7-3

CDR3 protein: ASSGGQNNSPLH
J gene: TRBJ1-6
D gene: TRBD1
V gene: TRBV9

CDR3 protein: ASSPPSTGGTGELF
J gene: TRBJ2-2
D gene: TRBD1
V gene: TRBV7-3

CDR3 protein: AWSKGNKPGLAYEQY
J gene: TRBJ2-7
D gene: TRBD2
V gene: TRBV30

CDR3 protein: ASSRGTGSGEQY
J gene: TRBJ2-7
D gene: TRBD1
V gene: TRBV4-2

CDR3 protein: ASSYFSGGTYNEQF
J gene: TRBJ2-1
D gene: TRBD2
V gene: TRBV5-6

CDR3 protein: ASSETYTGETQY
J gene: TRBJ2-5
D gene: -
V gene: TRBV21-1

CDR3 protein: ASSTRQTSTDTQY
J gene: TRBJ2-3
D gene: -
V gene: TRBV11-1

CDR3 protein: ASSDPTSTGGSSYEQY
J gene: TRBJ2-7
D gene: TRBD2
V gene: TRBV6-4

CDR3 protein: ASSRDTYSNQPQH
J gene: TRBJ1-5
D gene: -
V gene: TRBV6-5